The present T cell receptor beta chain was sequenced within a study of tissue T cells after allogeneic stem cell transplantation. The repertoire was sequenced with immunoSEQ multiplex PCR; TCRdb's copy has only in-frame clones and lacks some. The sample comprises 4,000 to 4,500 clones, approximately 60% of which are singletons, and around 29% rests with the top ten. Specified time point: mouse harvest day 7 after allogeneic transplant. Each mouse received 10^7 T-cell-depleted marrow cells plus 10^6 splenic CD5+ T cells by tail vein. This CDR3 region has 14 residues. Trimming pared 0 bases from V and 0 bases from J, leaving 5 bases between. CDR1 is NNHNN, CDR2 SYGAGS, per germline (reference sequence). With respect to this clone: Here the gene names and germline are mouse. The read ends 1 residue shy of where the CDR3 ends; the end is completed using the germline J gene.

This chain joins TRBV13-2 and TRBJ2-3; D not certain. The TCR was taken from a female BALB/c mouse given C57BL/6 T cells with graft-versus-host disease after an allogeneic hematopoietic cell transplant. Sample: spleen. The sequenced part of the CDR3 DNA is TGTGCCAGCGGTGATGTGGCTAGTGCAGAAACGCTGTAT. Its translation is CASGDVASAETLY. The entire CDR3 protein is CASGDVASAETLYF.